Listed below are T cell receptor beta chains from one sample, sequenced in a study of blood T cell repertoires in COVID-19. Libraries were prepared by immunoSEQ multiplex PCR; TCRdb keeps only in-frame clonotypes and omits some of them. The table has roughly 200,000 clones, 60% to 85% seen once. The sequencing sample was made of peripheral blood. Every receptor here comes from a woman between 50 and 59 years old with active or convalescent COVID-19. Each CDR3 is given with its conserved first and last residue. D genes are given only for firm matches. Expanded clones are given a class, and other clones once, few, many or no size at all.

D	J	size	length	V	CDR3	DNA
TRBD1	TRBJ1-4	.	14	TRBV18	CASSPGGTAEKLFF	TGTGCCAGCTCACCAGGCGGGACAGCTGAAAAACTGTTTTTT
.	TRBJ2-3	.	15	TRBV5-1	CASSSHVGTTDTQYF	TGCGCCAGCAGCTCCCACGTGGGCACCACAGATACGCAGTATTTT
.	TRBJ2-7	few	15	TRBV5-1	CASSLGTGEVYEQYF	TGCGCCAGCAGCTTGGGTACAGGGGAGGTCTACGAGCAGTACTTC
.	TRBJ1-1	.	15	TRBV11-3	CASSLGGGFATEAFF	TGTGCCAGCAGCTTAGGGGGGGGCTTCGCCACTGAAGCTTTCTTT
TRBD1	TRBJ2-7	.	13	TRBV10-3	CAISDGQDYEQYF	TGTGCCATCAGTGACGGACAGGACTACGAGCAGTACTTC
.	TRBJ1-2	few	13	TRBV6-5	CASRIDKDYGYTF	TGTGCCAGCAGAATAGACAAGGACTATGGCTACACCTTC
.	TRBJ2-2	.	13	TRBV9	CASSPTQTGELFF	TGTGCCAGCAGTCCTACCCAAACCGGGGAGCTGTTTTTT
.	TRBJ2-3	.	15	TRBV5-1	CASSLIGSPGDTQYF	TGCGCCAGCAGCTTGATCGGGAGTCCCGGAGATACGCAGTATTTT
.	TRBJ1-1	.	14	TRBV10-3	CAISGGPPNTEAFF	TGTGCCATCAGTGGTGGCCCCCCGAACACTGAAGCTTTCTTT
TRBD2	TRBJ2-6	.	20	TRBV10-3	CAISEGVAGDYLTGANVLTF	TGTGCCATCAGTGAGGGAGTAGCGGGAGACTATTTAACTGGGGCCAACGTCCTGACTTTC
TRBD1	TRBJ1-2	.	14	TRBV19	CASSVQGGAYGYTF	TGTGCCAGTAGTGTACAGGGGGGGGCCTATGGCTACACCTTC
TRBD2	TRBJ2-1	.	13	TRBV18	CASSRGGRNEQFF	TGTGCCAGCTCACGGGGGGGTCGAAATGAGCAGTTCTTC
TRBD1	TRBJ1-1	.	14	TRBV13	CASSLRDRHTEAFF	TGTGCCAGCAGCTTAAGGGACAGGCACACTGAAGCTTTCTTT
TRBD2	TRBJ2-1	.	16	TRBV6-2/TRBV6-3	CASSYGTSGGYNEQFF	TGTGCCAGCAGTTACGGGACTAGCGGGGGGTACAATGAGCAGTTCTTC
TRBD2	TRBJ2-1	.	19	TRBV7-2	CASSLVLAGGVGLYNEQFF	TGTGCCAGCAGCTTAGTGTTAGCGGGAGGGGTTGGGCTTTACAATGAGCAGTTCTTC
.	TRBJ2-6	.	14	TRBV19	CASTTGAGANVLTF	TGTGCCAGTACCACAGGAGCCGGGGCCAACGTCCTGACTTTC
.	TRBJ1-2	.	15	TRBV19	CASSSTDTSGRGYTF	TGTGCCAGTAGTAGCACAGACACCTCAGGGCGAGGCTACACCTTC
TRBD2	TRBJ2-2	.	16	TRBV7-3	CASSLGLAGATGELFF	TGTGCCAGCAGCTTAGGGCTAGCGGGGGCAACCGGGGAGCTGTTTTTT
TRBD1	TRBJ1-1	.	17	TRBV19	CASSIGFSRGINTEAFF	TGTGCCAGTAGTATAGGCTTTTCCAGGGGGATCAACACTGAAGCTTTCTTT
.	TRBJ1-2	.	13	TRBV2	CASSLTPSGGYTF	TGTGCCAGCAGTCTGACCCCCTCGGGAGGCTACACCTTC
TRBD1	TRBJ2-2	few	18	TRBV15	CATSRDPLRDRPTGELFF	TGTGCCACCAGCAGAGATCCCCTCCGGGACAGGCCCACCGGGGAGCTGTTTTTT
TRBD2	TRBJ2-2	.	16	TRBV9	CASSETSGAFTGELFF	TGTGCCAGCAGCGAGACTAGCGGGGCCTTTACCGGGGAGCTGTTTTTT
.	TRBJ2-3	.	18	TRBV12-2	CASRLSRATGTSTDTQYF	TGTGCAAGTCGCTTAAGCCGCGCGACAGGGACTAGCACAGATACGCAGTATTTT
.	TRBJ1-1	once	12	TRBV28	CASRSGGDEAFF	TGTGCCAGCAGGTCCGGGGGGGACGAAGCTTTCTTT
TRBD1	TRBJ1-1	.	14	TRBV5-1	CASSLTGGNTEAFF	TGCGCCAGCAGCCTCACAGGGGGAAACACTGAAGCTTTCTTT
.	TRBJ2-1	.	15	TRBV15	CATIDLSGSYNEQFF	TGTGCCACCATCGACCTTAGCGGCTCCTACAATGAGCAGTTCTTC
.	TRBJ1-2	.	12	TRBV28	CASSLQTYGYTF	TGTGCCAGCAGTCTACAGACCTATGGCTACACCTTC
TRBD1	TRBJ1-3	few	19	TRBV5-8	CASSLVTGTGGHSGNTIYF	TGTGCCAGCAGCTTGGTGACTGGGACAGGGGGCCACTCTGGAAACACCATATATTTT
TRBD1	TRBJ2-7	.	15	TRBV5-1	CASSFGDRGLSEQYF	TGCGCCAGCAGCTTCGGAGACAGGGGTTTGAGCGAGCAGTACTTC
TRBD1	TRBJ1-2	.	16	TRBV19	CASSIDPEGTGGGYTF	TGTGCCAGTAGTATAGACCCCGAAGGGACAGGGGGTGGCTACACCTTC
TRBD1	TRBJ2-3	few	15	TRBV15	CATSTQGARADTQYF	TGTGCCACCAGCACACAGGGGGCGAGGGCAGATACGCAGTATTTT
TRBD2	TRBJ2-5	.	15	TRBV2	CASSERSGGEETQYF	TGTGCCAGCAGTGAACGAAGCGGGGGGGAAGAGACCCAGTACTTC
TRBD1	TRBJ1-1	few	13	TRBV23-1	CASSCQGAGEAFF	TGCGCCAGCAGTTGTCAGGGGGCGGGTGAAGCTTTCTTT
.	TRBJ2-1	.	15	TRBV6-2/TRBV6-3	CASGPRGGFYNEQFF	TGTGCCAGCGGCCCTAGGGGGGGGTTCTACAATGAGCAGTTCTTC
.	TRBJ1-1	.	14	TRBV18	CASSPVARNTEAFF	TGTGCCAGCTCACCTGTCGCCAGGAACACTGAAGCTTTCTTT
TRBD1	TRBJ1-5	many	15	TRBV19	CASSRGQGAKQPQHF	TGTGCCAGTAGTAGAGGACAGGGGGCAAAGCAGCCCCAGCATTTT
.	TRBJ2-2	.	13	TRBV5-1	CASSLSVTGELFF	TGCGCCAGCAGCTTGAGCGTCACCGGGGAGCTGTTTTTT